The present entry profiles one T cell receptor beta chain with its context. The entirety of the isolated RNA underwent reverse transcription, so expressed TCRB transcripts were sequenced. Here immunoSEQ multiplex PCR was the method, and the copy in TCRdb shows in-frame clones only, minus some. The data hold fewer than 900,000 clones, with about a sixth observed a single time. The entry originates in a study of beta chain features in type 1 diabetes. Sample: naive CD4+ T cells from blood. The clonotype comes from a woman in her late teens or twenties in good health.

The CDR3 nucleotides are TGTGCCAGCAGTGAATTGGTAACCGCGGAAGAGACCCAGTACTTC. Its protein is CASSELVTAEETQYF. V and J are TRBV2 and TRBJ2-5, with D hard to call. CDR1 SNHLY and CDR2 FYNNEI come from the germline V gene. Trimming pared 2 bases from V and 3 bases from J, leaving 13 bases between. The CDR3 is 15 residues long.